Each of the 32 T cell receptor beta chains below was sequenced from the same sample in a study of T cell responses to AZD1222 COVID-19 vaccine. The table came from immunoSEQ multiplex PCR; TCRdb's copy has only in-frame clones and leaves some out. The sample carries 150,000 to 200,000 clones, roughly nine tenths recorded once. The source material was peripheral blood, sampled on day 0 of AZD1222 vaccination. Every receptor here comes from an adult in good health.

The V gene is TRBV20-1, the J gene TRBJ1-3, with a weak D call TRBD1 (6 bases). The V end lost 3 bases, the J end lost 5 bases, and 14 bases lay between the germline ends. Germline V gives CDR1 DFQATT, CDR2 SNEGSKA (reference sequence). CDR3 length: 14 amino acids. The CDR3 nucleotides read TGCAGTGCTAGTTGGGGGCTTGGGCGAAACACCATATATTTT. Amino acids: CSASWGLGRNTIYF.

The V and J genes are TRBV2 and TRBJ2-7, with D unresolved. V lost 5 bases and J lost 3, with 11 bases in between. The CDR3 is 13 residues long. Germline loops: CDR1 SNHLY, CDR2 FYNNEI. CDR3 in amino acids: CASSPTRHYEQYF. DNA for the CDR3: TGTGCCAGCAGTCCCACCCGACACTACGAGCAGTACTTC.

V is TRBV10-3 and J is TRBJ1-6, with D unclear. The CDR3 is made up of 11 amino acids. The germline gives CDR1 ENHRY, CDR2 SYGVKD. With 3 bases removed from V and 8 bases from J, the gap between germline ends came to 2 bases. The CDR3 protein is CAISDDSPLHF. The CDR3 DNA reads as TGTGCCATCAGTGATGATTCACCCCTCCACTTT.

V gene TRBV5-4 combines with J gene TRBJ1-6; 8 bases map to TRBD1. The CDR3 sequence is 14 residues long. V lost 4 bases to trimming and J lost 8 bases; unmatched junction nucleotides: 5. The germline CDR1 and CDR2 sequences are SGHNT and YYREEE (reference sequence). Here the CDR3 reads CASSPTGVHSPLHF. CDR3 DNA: TGTGCCAGCAGCCCGACAGGGGTACATTCACCCCTCCACTTT.

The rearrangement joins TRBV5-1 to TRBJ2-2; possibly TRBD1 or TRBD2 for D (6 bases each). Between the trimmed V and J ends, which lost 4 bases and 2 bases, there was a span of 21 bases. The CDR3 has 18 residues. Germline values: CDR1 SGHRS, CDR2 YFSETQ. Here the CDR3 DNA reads TGCGCCAGCAGCCCGGGGGCGGTTGCGGGCGTCAACACCGGGGAGCTGTTTTTT. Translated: CASSPGAVAGVNTGELFF.

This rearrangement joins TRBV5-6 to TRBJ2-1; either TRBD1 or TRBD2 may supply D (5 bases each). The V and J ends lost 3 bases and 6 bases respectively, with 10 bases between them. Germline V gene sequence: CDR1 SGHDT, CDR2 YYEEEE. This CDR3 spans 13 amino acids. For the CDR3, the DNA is TGTGCCAGCAGCTCCGGGACCCTCAATGAGCAGTTCTTC. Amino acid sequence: CASSSGTLNEQFF. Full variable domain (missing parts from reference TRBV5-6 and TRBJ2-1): DAGVTQSPTHLIKTRGQQVTLRCSPKSGHDTVSWYQQALGQGPQFIFQYYEEEERQRGNFPDRFSGHQFPNYSSELNVNALLLGDSALYLCASSSGTLNEQFFGPGTRLTVL.

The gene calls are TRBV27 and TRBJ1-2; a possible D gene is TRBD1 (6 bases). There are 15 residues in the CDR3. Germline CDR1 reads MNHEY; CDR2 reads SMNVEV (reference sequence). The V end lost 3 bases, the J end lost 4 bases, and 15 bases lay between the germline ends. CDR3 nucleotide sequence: TGTGCCAGCAGTTTCGCAGGGGCCCTCTTCTATGGCTACACCTTC. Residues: CASSFAGALFYGYTF.

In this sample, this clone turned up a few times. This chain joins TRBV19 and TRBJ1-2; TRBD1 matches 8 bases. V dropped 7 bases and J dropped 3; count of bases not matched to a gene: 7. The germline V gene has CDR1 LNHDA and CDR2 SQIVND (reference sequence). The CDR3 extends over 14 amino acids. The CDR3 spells CASTNRGRDYGYTF. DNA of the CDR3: TGTGCCAGTACCAACAGGGGGAGAGACTATGGCTACACCTTC. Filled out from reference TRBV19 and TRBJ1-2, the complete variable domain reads DGGITQSPKYLFRKEGQNVTLSCEQNLNHDAMYWYRQDPGQGLRLIYYSQIVNDFQKGDIAEGYSVSREKKESFPLTVTSAQKNPTAFYLCASTNRGRDYGYTFGSGTRLTVV.

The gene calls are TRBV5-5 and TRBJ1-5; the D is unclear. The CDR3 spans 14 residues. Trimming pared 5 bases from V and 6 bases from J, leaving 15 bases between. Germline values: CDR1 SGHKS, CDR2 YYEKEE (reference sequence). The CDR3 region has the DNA TGTGCCAGCAGTCCCGAGGCTATAAGTCAGCCCCAGCATTTT. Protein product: CASSPEAISQPQHF.

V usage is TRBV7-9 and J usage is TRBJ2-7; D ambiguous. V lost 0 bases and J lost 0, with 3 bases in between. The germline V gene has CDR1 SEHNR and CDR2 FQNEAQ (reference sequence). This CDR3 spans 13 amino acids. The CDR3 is CASSLAHSYEQYF. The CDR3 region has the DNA TGTGCCAGCAGCTTAGCCCACTCCTACGAGCAGTACTTC.

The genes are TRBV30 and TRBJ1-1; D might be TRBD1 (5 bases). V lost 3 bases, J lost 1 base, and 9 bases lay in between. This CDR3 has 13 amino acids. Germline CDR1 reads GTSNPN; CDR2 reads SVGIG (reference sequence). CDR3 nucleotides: TGTGCCTGGAGGACAGCCCAGAACACTGAAGCTTTCTTT. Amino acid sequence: CAWRTAQNTEAFF.

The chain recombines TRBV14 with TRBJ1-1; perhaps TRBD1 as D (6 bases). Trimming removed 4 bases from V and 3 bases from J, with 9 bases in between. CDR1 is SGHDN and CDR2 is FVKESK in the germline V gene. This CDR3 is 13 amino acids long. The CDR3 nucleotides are TGTGCCAGCAGCCTATACAGGGACACTGAAGCTTTCTTT. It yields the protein CASSLYRDTEAFF.

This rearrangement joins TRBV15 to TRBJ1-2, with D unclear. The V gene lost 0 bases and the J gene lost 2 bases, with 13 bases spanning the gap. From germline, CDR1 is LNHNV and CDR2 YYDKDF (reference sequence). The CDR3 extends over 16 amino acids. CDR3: CATSRDRPPVNYGYTF. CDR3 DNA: TGTGCCACCAGCAGAGATAGGCCTCCGGTGAACTATGGCTACACCTTC.

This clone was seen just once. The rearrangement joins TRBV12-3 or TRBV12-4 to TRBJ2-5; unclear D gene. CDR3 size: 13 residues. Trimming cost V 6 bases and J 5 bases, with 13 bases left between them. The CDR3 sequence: CASSQGLGETQYF. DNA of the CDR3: TGTGCCAGCAGCCAAGGGCTGGGGGAGACCCAGTACTTC.

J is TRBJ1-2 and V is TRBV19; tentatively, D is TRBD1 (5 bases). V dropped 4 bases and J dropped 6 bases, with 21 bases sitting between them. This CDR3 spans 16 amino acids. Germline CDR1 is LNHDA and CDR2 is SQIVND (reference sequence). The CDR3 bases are TGTGCCAGTAGTACCATACCCCTCAGGGCCCGGGATGGCTACACCTTC. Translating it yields CASSTIPLRARDGYTF.

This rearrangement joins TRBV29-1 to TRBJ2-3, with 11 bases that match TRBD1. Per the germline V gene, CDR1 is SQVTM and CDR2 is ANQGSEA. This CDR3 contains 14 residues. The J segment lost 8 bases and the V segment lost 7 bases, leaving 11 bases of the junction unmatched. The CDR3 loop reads CSAGVAGQGGTQYF. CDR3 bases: TGCAGCGCCGGAGTAGCGGGACAGGGGGGTACGCAGTATTTT.

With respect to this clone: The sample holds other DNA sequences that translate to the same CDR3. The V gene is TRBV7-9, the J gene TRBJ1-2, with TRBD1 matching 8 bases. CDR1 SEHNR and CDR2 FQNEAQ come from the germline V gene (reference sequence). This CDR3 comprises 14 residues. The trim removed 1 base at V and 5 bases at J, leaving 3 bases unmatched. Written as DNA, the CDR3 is TGTGCCAGCAGCTTAGGGACAGGGAATTATGGCTACACCTTC. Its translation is CASSLGTGNYGYTF.

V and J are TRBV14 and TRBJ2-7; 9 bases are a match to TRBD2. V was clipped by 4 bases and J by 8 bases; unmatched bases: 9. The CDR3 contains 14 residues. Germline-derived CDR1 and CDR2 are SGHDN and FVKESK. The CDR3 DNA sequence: TGTGCCAGCAGCCTCCGTGAGCTAGCGGGAAAGCAGTACTTC. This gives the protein CASSLRELAGKQYF. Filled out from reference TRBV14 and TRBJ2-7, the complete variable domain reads EAGVTQFPSHSVIEKGQTVTLRCDPISGHDNLYWYRRVMGKEIKFLLHFVKESKQDESGMPNNRFLAERTGGTYSTLKVQPAELEDSGVYFCASSLRELAGKQYFGPGTRLTVT.

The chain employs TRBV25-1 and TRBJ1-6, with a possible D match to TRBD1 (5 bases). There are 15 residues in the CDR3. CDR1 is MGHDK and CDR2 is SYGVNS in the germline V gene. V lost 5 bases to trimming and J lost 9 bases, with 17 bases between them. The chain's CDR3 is CASSIGQGISSPLHF. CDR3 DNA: TGTGCCAGCAGTATAGGGCAGGGTATCAGTTCACCCCTCCACTTT.

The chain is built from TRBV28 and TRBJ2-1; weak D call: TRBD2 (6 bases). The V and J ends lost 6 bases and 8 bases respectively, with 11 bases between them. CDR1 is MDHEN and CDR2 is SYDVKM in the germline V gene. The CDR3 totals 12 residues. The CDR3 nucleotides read TGTGCCAGCAGGCGCGGGACGGATGAGCAGTTCTTC. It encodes CASRRGTDEQFF. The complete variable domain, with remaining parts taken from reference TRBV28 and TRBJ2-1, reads DVKVTQSSRYLVKRTGEKVFLECVQDMDHENMFWYRQDPGLGLRLIYFSYDVKMKEKGDIPEGYSVSREKKERFSLILESASTNQTSMYLCASRRGTDEQFFGPGTRLTVL.

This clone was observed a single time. The CDR3 spells CASSEQVYNFAGNTIYF. The CDR3 bases are TGTGCCAGCAGTGAGCAGGTTTATAACTTTGCTGGAAACACCATATATTTT. The rearrangement links TRBV6-1 to TRBJ1-3; the D is unclear. Trimming left V 3 bases short and J 2 bases short, with 17 bases between. Germline values: CDR1 MNHNS, CDR2 SASEGT. The CDR3 length is 17 residues.

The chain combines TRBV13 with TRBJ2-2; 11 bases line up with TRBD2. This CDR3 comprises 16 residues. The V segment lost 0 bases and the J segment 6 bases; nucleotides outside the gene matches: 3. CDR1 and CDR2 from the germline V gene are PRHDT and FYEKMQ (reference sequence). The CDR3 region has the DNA TGTGCCAGCAGCTTAGGACTAGCGGGAGTGGCCGGGGAGCTGTTTTTT. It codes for CASSLGLAGVAGELFF.

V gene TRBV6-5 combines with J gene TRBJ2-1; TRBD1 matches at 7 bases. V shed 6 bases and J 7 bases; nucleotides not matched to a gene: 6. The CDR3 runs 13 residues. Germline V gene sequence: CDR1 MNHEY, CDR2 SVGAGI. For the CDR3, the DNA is TGTGCCAGCAGAAGACAGGGTGCGAATGAGCAGTTCTTC. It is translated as CASRRQGANEQFF.

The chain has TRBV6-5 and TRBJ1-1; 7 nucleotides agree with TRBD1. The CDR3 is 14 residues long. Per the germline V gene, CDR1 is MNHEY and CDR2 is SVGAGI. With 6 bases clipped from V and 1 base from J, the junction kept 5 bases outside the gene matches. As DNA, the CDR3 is TGTGCCAGCAGGGTGGACAGGACGAACACTGAAGCTTTCTTT. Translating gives CASRVDRTNTEAFF.

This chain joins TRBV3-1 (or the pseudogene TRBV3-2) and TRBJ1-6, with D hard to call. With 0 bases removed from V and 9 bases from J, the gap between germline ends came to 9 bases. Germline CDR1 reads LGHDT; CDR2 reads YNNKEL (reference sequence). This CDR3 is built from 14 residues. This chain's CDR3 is CASSQELTLSPLHF. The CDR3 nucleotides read TGTGCCAGCAGCCAAGAATTGACCCTTTCACCCCTCCACTTT.

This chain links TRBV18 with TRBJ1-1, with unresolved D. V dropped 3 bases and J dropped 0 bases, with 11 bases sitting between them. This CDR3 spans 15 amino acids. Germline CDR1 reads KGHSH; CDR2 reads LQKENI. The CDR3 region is CASSPKPILNTEAFF. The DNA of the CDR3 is TGTGCCAGCTCACCTAAACCTATCTTGAACACTGAAGCTTTCTTT.

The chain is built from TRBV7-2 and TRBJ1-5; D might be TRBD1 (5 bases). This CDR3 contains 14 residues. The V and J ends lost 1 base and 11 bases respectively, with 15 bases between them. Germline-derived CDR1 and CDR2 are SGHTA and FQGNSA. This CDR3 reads CASSLGGTSGAQHF. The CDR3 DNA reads TGTGCCAGCAGCTTAGGGGGGACCTCTGGAGCCCAGCATTTT.

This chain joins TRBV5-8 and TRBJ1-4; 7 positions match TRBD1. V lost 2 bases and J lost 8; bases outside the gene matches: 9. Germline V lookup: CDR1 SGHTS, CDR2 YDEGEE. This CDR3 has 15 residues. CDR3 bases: TGTGCCAGCAGCTTTTTACAGGGGACTGGGGAAAAACTGTTTTTT. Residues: CASSFLQGTGEKLFF.

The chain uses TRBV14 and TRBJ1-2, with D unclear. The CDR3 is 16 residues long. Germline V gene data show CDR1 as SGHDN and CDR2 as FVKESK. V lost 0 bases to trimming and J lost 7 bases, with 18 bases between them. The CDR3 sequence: CASSQDPGSPGSGYTF. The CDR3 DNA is TGTGCCAGCAGCCAAGATCCAGGCAGCCCCGGCAGTGGCTACACCTTC.

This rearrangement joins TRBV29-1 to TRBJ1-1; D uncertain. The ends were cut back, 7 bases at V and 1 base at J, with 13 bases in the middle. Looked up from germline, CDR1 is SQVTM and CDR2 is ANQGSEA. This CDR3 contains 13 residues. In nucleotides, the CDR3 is TGCAGCGCTTTCCTTACAGCGAACACTGAAGCTTTCTTT. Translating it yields CSAFLTANTEAFF.

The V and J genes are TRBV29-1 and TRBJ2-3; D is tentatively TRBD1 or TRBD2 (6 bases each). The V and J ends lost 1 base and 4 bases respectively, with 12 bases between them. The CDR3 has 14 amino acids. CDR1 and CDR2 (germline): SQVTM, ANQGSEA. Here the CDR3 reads CSVEGGASPDTQYF. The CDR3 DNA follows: TGCAGCGTTGAAGGGGGGGCTAGCCCAGATACGCAGTATTTT.

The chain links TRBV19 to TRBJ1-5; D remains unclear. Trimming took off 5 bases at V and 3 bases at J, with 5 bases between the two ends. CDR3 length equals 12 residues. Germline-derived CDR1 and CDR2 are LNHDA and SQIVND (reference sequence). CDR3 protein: CASSADNQPQHF. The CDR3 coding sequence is TGTGCCAGTAGTGCCGACAATCAGCCCCAGCATTTT.